This TCR beta chain was sequenced during a study of Ad26.COV2.S vaccination and SARS-CoV-2 variants. The assay was immunoSEQ multiplex PCR, and TCRdb's table has in-frame clones only and misses some. The table lists a few hundred thousand clones, approximately 91% of them singletons. Study observations and caveats: Post-vaccination spike-specific CD8+ and CD4+ T cell responses reportedly had substantial breadth.

Indicated treatment: 15 to 20 received Ad26.COV2.S at low or high dose, single or two shots; about 5 received placebo; per-sample allocation not given. Collection of samples fell on day 63 after the first vaccine or placebo injection. Of note for this clone: The target antigen is unknown.

This clonotype originated in a person aged 18-60 years who received the Ad26.COV2.S COVID-19 vaccine or a placebo. This sample comprised peripheral blood, obtained in a trial of Ad26.COV2.S vaccine versus placebo.

The CDR3 region is CASSKGGDTGELFF. In nucleotides, the CDR3 is TGTGCCAGTAGTAAGGGCGGGGACACCGGGGAGCTGTTTTTT. V is TRBV19 and J is TRBJ2-2, with a possible D match to TRBD2 (6 bases). CDR1 is LNHDA and CDR2 is SQIVND in the germline V gene (reference sequence). The CDR3 runs 14 residues. V dropped 4 bases and J dropped 3 bases, with 9 bases sitting between them.